This is a list of T cell receptor beta chains from one sample in a study of OX40 agonist ivuxolimab in advanced cancers. The protocol was immunoSEQ multiplex PCR, while the TCRdb copy is restricted to in-frame clones and leaves out a portion. Altogether roughly 87,000 clones are present, 75% to 95% being singletons, with the ten largest covering roughly 8.4%. Sequencing was performed on CD4+ or CD8+ T cells sorted from blood, taken in a trial of the OX40 agonist ivuxolimab. All receptors come from an adult with an advanced solid tumor such as melanoma, head and neck, liver or kidney cancer. The CDR3 runs from the conserved cysteine through the conserved F or W. The D gene is left open where the match is weak. Size values are once, few and many counts, or a class for expanded clones, and some rows have none.

TRBV30	-	TRBJ2-3	TRBD2	CAWNFVAGPSDTQYF	TGTGCCTGGAACTTCGTAGCGGGGCCATCAGATACGCAGTATTTT
TRBV9	-	TRBJ1-3	TRBD1	CASSVGDRGPYTIYF	TGTGCCAGCAGCGTGGGGGACAGGGGTCCCTACACCATATATTTT
TRBV15	-	TRBJ1-5	TRBD1	CATSRGGTGWNQPQHF	TGTGCCACCAGCAGAGGGGGGACAGGGTGGAATCAGCCCCAGCATTTT
TRBV28	-	TRBJ2-3	-	CASSSPAEGRGTDTQYF	TGTGCCAGCAGTTCCCCCGCGGAGGGGCGGGGTACAGATACGCAGTATTTT
TRBV27	-	TRBJ2-4	-	CASSSDGYIQYF	TGTGCCAGCAGTTCGGACGGATACATTCAGTACTTC
TRBV6-5	-	TRBJ1-2	TRBD1	CASSPQDRINYGYTF	TGTGCCAGCAGTCCCCAGGACAGGATCAACTATGGCTACACCTTC
TRBV6-6	-	TRBJ2-1	TRBD2	CASSYTSGRTEQFF	TGTGCCAGCAGTTACACTAGCGGGAGAACCGAGCAGTTCTTC
TRBV30	-	TRBJ2-7	-	CAWSLSSYEQYF	TGTGCCTGGAGTTTAAGCTCCTACGAGCAGTACTTC
TRBV28	-	TRBJ1-2	-	CASSLVGRGYTF	TGTGCCAGCAGTTTGGTAGGACGTGGCTACACCTTC
TRBV9	-	TRBJ2-3	TRBD2	CASSPGLAGLDTQYF	TGTGCCAGCAGCCCGGGACTAGCGGGACTAGATACGCAGTATTTT
TRBV14	few	TRBJ1-1	-	CASSQSRLRGFPLNTEAFF	TGTGCCAGCAGCCAATCACGATTGAGGGGGTTCCCATTGAACACTGAAGCTTTCTTT
TRBV27	-	TRBJ2-3	-	CASSPKHPGKGPKDTQYF	TGTGCCAGCAGTCCGAAACACCCCGGGAAGGGCCCTAAGGATACGCAGTATTTT
TRBV7-9	-	TRBJ2-7	-	CASSSSSYEQYF	TGTGCCAGCAGCTCCAGCTCCTACGAGCAGTACTTC